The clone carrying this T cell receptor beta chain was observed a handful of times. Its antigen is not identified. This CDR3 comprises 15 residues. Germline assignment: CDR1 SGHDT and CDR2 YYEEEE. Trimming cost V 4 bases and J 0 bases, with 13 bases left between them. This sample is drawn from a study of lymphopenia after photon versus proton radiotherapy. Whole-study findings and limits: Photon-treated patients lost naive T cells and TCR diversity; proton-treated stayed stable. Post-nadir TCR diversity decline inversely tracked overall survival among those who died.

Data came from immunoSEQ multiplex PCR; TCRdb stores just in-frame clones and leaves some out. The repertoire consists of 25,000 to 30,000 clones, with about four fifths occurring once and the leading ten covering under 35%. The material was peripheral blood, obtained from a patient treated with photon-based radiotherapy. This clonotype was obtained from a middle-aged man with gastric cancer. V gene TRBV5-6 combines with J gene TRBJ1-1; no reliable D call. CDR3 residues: CASSPKWAMNTEAFF. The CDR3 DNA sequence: TGTGCCAGCAGCCCCAAGTGGGCAATGAACACTGAAGCTTTCTTT. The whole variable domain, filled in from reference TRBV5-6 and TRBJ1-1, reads DAGVTQSPTHLIKTRGQQVTLRCSPKSGHDTVSWYQQALGQGPQFIFQYYEEEERQRGNFPDRFSGHQFPNYSSELNVNALLLGDSALYLCASSPKWAMNTEAFFGQGTRLTVV.